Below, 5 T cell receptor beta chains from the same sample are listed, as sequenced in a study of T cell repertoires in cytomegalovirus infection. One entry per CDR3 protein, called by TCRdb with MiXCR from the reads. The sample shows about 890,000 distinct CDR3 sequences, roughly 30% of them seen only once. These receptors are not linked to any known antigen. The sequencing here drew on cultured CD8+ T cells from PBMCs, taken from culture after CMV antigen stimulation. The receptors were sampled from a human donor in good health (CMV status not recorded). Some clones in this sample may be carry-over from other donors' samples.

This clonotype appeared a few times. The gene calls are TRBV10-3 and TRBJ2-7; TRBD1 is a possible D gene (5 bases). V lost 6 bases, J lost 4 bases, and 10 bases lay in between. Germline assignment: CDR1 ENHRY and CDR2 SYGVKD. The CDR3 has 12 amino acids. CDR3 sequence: CAISATAYEQYV. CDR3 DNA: TGTGCCATCAGCGCGACAGCTTACGAGCAGTACGTC.

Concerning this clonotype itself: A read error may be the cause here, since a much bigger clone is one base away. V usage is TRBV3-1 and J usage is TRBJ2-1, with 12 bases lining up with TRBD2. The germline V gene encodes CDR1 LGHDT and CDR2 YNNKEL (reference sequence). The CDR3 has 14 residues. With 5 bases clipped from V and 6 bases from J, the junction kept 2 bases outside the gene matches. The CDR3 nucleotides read TGTGCCAGCAGCACTAGCGGGGGGATCAATGAGCAGTTCTTC. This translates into CASSTSGGINEQFF.

The CDR3 DNA reads as TGTGCCAGCAGGGTGGGACCAAACTCCTACAATGAGCAGTTCTTC. It specifies CASRVGPNSYNEQFF. The V gene is TRBV12-3 or TRBV12-4, the J gene TRBJ2-1; either TRBD1 or TRBD2 may supply D (5 bases each). The CDR3 consists of 15 residues. Trimming removed 6 bases from V and 0 bases from J, with 12 bases in between.

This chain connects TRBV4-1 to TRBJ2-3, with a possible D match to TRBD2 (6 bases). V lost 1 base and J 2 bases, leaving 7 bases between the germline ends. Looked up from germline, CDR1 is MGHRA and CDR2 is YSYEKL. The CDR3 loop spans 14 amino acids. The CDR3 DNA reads TGCGCCAGCAGCCAAGGGGGGGTCACAGATACGCAGTATTTT. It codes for CASSQGGVTDTQYF.

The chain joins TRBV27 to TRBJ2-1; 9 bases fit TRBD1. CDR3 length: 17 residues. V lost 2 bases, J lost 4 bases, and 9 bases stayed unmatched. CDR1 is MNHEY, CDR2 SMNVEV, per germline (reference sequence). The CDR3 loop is CASSLPGQGGGYNEQFF. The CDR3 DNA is TGTGCCAGCAGTTTACCGGGACAGGGAGGGGGTTACAATGAGCAGTTCTTC.